The clone carrying this TCR beta chain occurred a few times. The data are from a study of early T cells in non-severe SARS-CoV-2 infection. TCRdb reanalysed the 5' RACE reads using MiXCR and keeps one entry per CDR3 protein. The table includes 90,000 to 130,000 distinct CDR3 sequences, around 12% detected once. The material sequenced was whole blood, taken at baseline. The sequence was obtained from an adult who was a healthcare worker with PCR-confirmed SARS-CoV-2 infection or an uninfected control (not recorded which).

The DNA of the CDR3 is TGTGCCAGCAGTGAAGATGAAGGGAACACTGAAGCTTTCTTT. Amino acid sequence: CASSEDEGNTEAFF. The chain joins TRBV6-1 to TRBJ1-1; D gene ambiguous. Trimming shortened V by 1 base and J by 1 base, and 7 bases separated the two germline ends. Germline V CDR1 and CDR2: MNHNS, SASEGT. The CDR3 is 14 residues long.